This T cell receptor beta chain was retrieved from a study of blood T cell repertoires in COVID-19. Overall study context: The study drew acute and convalescent COVID-19 samples from the United States, Italy and Spain. T cells, B-cell-depleted T cells, or PBMCs provided the cDNA or gDNA that served as material.

As processed by the authors: Using reference gene primer amplification, nucleated cell counts were estimated. Using immunoSEQ multiplex PCR, the repertoire was profiled, and TCRdb retains in-frame clones only, with some absent. V, J and clone size reflect that table, while D and trimming were determined from the DNA. The repertoire holds about 69,000 clones, with 82% as singletons. The length of the CDR3 is 15 residues. The V gene's germline CDR1 is SEHNR and CDR2 FQNEAQ (reference sequence). Trimming pared 5 bases from V and 0 bases from J, leaving 13 bases between. This receptor was obtained from an elderly woman with acute or convalescent COVID-19. This chain joins TRBV7-9 and TRBJ1-2; no definite D call. The sequencing input was peripheral blood. CDR3 nucleotides: TGTGCCAGCAGCCCCATTAGCGGTCCTAACTATGGCTACACCTTC. This sequence encodes CASSPISGPNYGYTF.